What follows are 13 T cell receptor beta chains derived from one specimen sequenced in a study of T cell responses to AZD1222 COVID-19 vaccine. Repertoires were generated with immunoSEQ multiplex PCR, while TCRdb's copy carries only in-frame clones and drops some. Of 110,000 to 150,000 clones listed, about 92% were seen once; the top ten hold approximately 12%. The sequenced sample was peripheral blood, obtained after recovery from COVID-19. These receptor sequences come from an adult who had recovered from COVID-19.

The V gene is TRBV6-5, the J gene TRBJ1-2; perhaps TRBD1 as D (6 bases). In germline, CDR1 is MNHEY, CDR2 SVGAGI. CDR3 length: 13 amino acids. Trimming shortened V by 2 bases and J by 8 bases, and 12 bases separated the two germline ends. The CDR3 spells CASSYGIGGGYTF. The DNA for the CDR3 is TGTGCCAGCAGTTACGGGATCGGGGGCGGCTACACCTTC.

CDR3 region: CASSQNPGLAGFYNEQFF. In DNA, the CDR3 is TGTGCCAGCAGCCAAAACCCGGGACTAGCGGGATTCTACAATGAGCAGTTCTTC. The chain uses TRBV3-1 (or the pseudogene TRBV3-2) and TRBJ2-1; 13 bases map to TRBD2. Germline V gene sequence: CDR1 LGHDT, CDR2 YNNKEL (reference sequence). The CDR3 runs 18 residues. V trimming: 2 bases; J trimming: 3 bases; junction bases outside the gene matches: 7.

The genes are TRBV5-1 and TRBJ2-7; 9 nucleotides align to TRBD2. CDR3 length: 16 residues. The J segment lost 7 bases and the V segment lost 3 bases, leaving 14 bases of the junction unmatched. Germline V gene sequence: CDR1 SGHRS, CDR2 YFSETQ. CDR3 sequence: CASSSYTIAGVGEQYF. For the CDR3, the DNA is TGCGCCAGCAGCTCATATACGATAGCGGGAGTAGGTGAGCAGTACTTC.

V usage is TRBV6-5 and J usage is TRBJ2-2; no clear D. The V gene's germline CDR1 is MNHEY and CDR2 SVGAGI. The CDR3 sequence is 13 residues long. The V and J ends lost 4 bases and 2 bases respectively, with 5 bases between them. DNA of the CDR3: TGTGCCAGCAGTTTTACTAACACCGGGGAGCTGTTTTTT. Its translation: CASSFTNTGELFF.

This chain uses TRBV4-1 with TRBJ2-3; no definite D call. Germline V gene lookup returns CDR1 MGHRA and CDR2 YSYEKL. This CDR3 spans 14 amino acids. V lost 4 bases, J lost 0 bases, and 8 bases lay in between. CDR3 sequence reads: CASSLGSSTDTQYF. The CDR3 DNA is TGCGCCAGCAGCCTCGGAAGCAGCACAGATACGCAGTATTTT.

This clone has more than one count but fewer than ten. In DNA form, the CDR3 reads TGTGCCAGCAGTTTGGGGTACAGGGAAACTGAAGCTTTCTTT. This encodes CASSLGYRETEAFF. The genes are TRBV28 and TRBJ1-1, with a tentative D call TRBD1 (6 bases). The CDR3 extends over 14 amino acids. Germline CDR1 and CDR2: MDHEN and SYDVKM. Trimming left V 3 bases short and J 5 bases short, with 13 bases between.

J is TRBJ2-7 and V is TRBV6-2 or TRBV6-3, with D possibly being TRBD1 (6 bases). V was clipped by 3 bases and J by 3 bases, with 15 bases between them. The CDR3 contains 15 residues. CDR1 is MNHEY and CDR2 is SVGEGT in the germline V gene. The CDR3, as DNA: TGTGCCAGCAGTTATGGGTCAGGGGCAAACTACGAGCAGTACTTC. This gives the protein CASSYGSGANYEQYF.

Notes on this clone: This sample also contains other DNA sequences that code for the same CDR3. The chain carries TRBV19 and TRBJ1-1; no clear D. CDR3 length equals 14 residues. Deletions cut 0 bases from V and 0 bases from J, with 5 bases between. Germline V gene data show CDR1 as LNHDA and CDR2 as SQIVND (reference sequence). The CDR3 loop is CASSIEGLNTEAFF. Written as DNA, the CDR3 is TGTGCCAGTAGTATAGAAGGGTTGAACACTGAAGCTTTCTTT.

The CDR3 sequence is CASSPGTSGGKETQYF. The CDR3 region has the DNA TGCGCCAGCAGCCCTGGGACTAGCGGGGGAAAAGAGACCCAGTACTTC. V usage is TRBV5-1 and J usage is TRBJ2-5; TRBD2 matches 14 bases. Germline-derived CDR1 and CDR2 are SGHRS and YFSETQ. The CDR3 covers 16 residues. V dropped 4 bases and J dropped 3; count of bases not matched to a gene: 5.

CDR3 sequence: CASSQGTGGDGYTF. The CDR3, as DNA: TGTGCCAGCAGCCAAGGTACGGGTGGAGATGGCTACACCTTC. This chain uses TRBV14 with TRBJ1-2, with unresolved D. V was trimmed by 1 base and J by 6 bases, leaving 12 bases between them. The CDR3 runs 14 residues. Germline CDR1 SGHDN, CDR2 FVKESK. Together with reference TRBV14 and TRBJ1-2, the CDR3 gives the full variable domain: EAGVTQFPSHSVIEKGQTVTLRCDPISGHDNLYWYRRVMGKEIKFLLHFVKESKQDESGMPNNRFLAERTGGTYSTLKVQPAELEDSGVYFCASSQGTGGDGYTFGSGTRLTVV.

This rearrangement joins TRBV30 to TRBJ2-7, with unresolved D. CDR3 length: 11 residues. Per the germline V gene, CDR1 is GTSNPN and CDR2 is SVGIG (reference sequence). V shed 3 bases and J shed 6 bases, with 9 bases lying between them. CDR3 amino acids: CAWRTFGEQYF. The CDR3 DNA is TGTGCCTGGAGAACTTTCGGCGAGCAGTACTTC.

This clone has a handful of counts. The chain employs TRBV5-5 and TRBJ1-5, with 7 bases fitting TRBD1. With V trimmed by 1 base and J by 1 base, 2 bases remained unmatched. CDR1 is SGHKS and CDR2 is YYEKEE in the germline V gene (reference sequence). The CDR3 loop spans 15 amino acids. CDR3 sequence reads: CASSLKGASNQPQHF. The DNA of the CDR3 is TGTGCCAGCAGCTTGAAGGGGGCAAGCAATCAGCCCCAGCATTTT.

This rearrangement joins TRBV25-1 to TRBJ2-1; D ambiguous. Per germline, CDR1 MGHDK and CDR2 SYGVNS. V dropped 2 bases and J dropped 6 bases, with 14 bases sitting between them. The CDR3 covers 15 residues. As DNA, the CDR3 is TGTGCCAGCAGTGAAGTGGGTCTGCATCCCAATGAGCAGTTCTTC. It is translated as CASSEVGLHPNEQFF.